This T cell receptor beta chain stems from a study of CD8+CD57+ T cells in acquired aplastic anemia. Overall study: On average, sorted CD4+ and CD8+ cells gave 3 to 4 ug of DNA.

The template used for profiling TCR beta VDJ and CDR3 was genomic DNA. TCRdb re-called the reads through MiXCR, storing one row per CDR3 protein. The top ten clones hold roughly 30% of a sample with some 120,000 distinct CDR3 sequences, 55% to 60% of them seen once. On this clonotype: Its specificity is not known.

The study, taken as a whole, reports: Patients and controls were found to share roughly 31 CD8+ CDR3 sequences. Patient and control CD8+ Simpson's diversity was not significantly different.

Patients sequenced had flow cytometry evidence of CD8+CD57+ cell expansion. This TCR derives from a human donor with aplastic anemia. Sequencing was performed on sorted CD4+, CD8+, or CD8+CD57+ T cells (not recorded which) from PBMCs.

Here the CDR3 DNA reads TGCAGCGTTTACACGGGGAGCATTCAGTACTTC. Encoded protein: CSVYTGSIQYF. V usage is TRBV29-1 and J usage is TRBJ2-4; D possibly corresponds to TRBD2 (5 bases). There are 11 residues in the CDR3. Germline CDR1 SQVTM, CDR2 ANQGSEA. V was pared by 5 bases and J by 9 bases, with 11 bases between.